This TCR beta chain was profiled in a study of blood T cells in healthy people across ages. Every donor contributed roughly 10 milliliters of peripheral blood by blood draw. Isolated PBMCs totaled at least 6.5 million in each sample. Total RNA was isolated from each sample in quantities of at least 6 micrograms. V shed 1 base and J 1 base; nucleotides not matched to a gene: 7. The CDR3 runs to 18 residues. Germline CDR1 reads SGHRS; CDR2 reads YFSETQ. This clonotype has at least ten counts. A second PCR, run for about 7 to 11 cycles, used a sample-barcoded 5' primer plus a J-beta primer mix. MiXCR, run by TCRdb on the 5' RACE reads, gives a single entry per CDR3 protein. The sample contains 980,000 or so distinct CDR3 sequences, 45% to 50% of which appear only once.

Sequences were obtained from blood. This receptor was taken from a man aged 30 to 45 in good health. The chain links TRBV5-1 to TRBJ2-5, with 13 positions matching TRBD2. As DNA, the CDR3 is TGCGCCAGCAGCTTGAGGGGGACTAGCGGGATACTCCAAGAGACCCAGTACTTC. Protein product: CASSLRGTSGILQETQYF.